A selection of T cell receptor beta chains follows, all from one sample in a study of cytomegalovirus exposure and HLA in healthy donors. This table comes from immunoSEQ multiplex PCR, and its TCRdb copy is limited to in-frame clones, with some not included. This sample has roughly 150,000 clones; 76% occur once, and the top ten carry around 3%. Specimen: PBMCs. These receptors all stem from a man between 40 and 49 years old in good health and CMV-seronegative. Each CDR3 is given with its conserved first and last residue. Each record gives: clone size, V gene, J gene, D gene, CDR3 protein, CDR3 DNA. D genes are given only for firm matches. Clone size, where shown, is once, few, many, or a class for clones that have expanded.

abundance: -
v_gene: TRBV7-9
j_gene: TRBJ1-1
d_gene: -
CDR3aa: CASRTRENTEAFF
CDR3nt: TGTGCCAGCAGAACGCGGGAGAACACTGAAGCTTTCTTT

abundance: -
v_gene: TRBV12-5
j_gene: TRBJ1-4
d_gene: -
CDR3aa: CASGLAQGRTEKLFF
CDR3nt: TGTGCTAGTGGTTTGGCACAGGGAAGGACTGAAAAACTGTTTTTT

abundance: -
v_gene: TRBV15
j_gene: TRBJ1-5
d_gene: -
CDR3aa: CATSRAGNTASGNQPQHF
CDR3nt: TGTGCCACCAGCAGAGCAGGGAATACCGCCAGCGGCAATCAGCCCCAGCATTTT

abundance: -
v_gene: TRBV6-1
j_gene: TRBJ2-7
d_gene: -
CDR3aa: CASSEASLYLYEQYF
CDR3nt: TGTGCCAGCAGTGAAGCTAGCCTATACCTCTACGAGCAGTACTTC

abundance: -
v_gene: TRBV5-4
j_gene: TRBJ2-5
d_gene: -
CDR3aa: CASSSRDYQETQYF
CDR3nt: TGTGCCAGCAGCTCCAGGGACTACCAAGAGACCCAGTACTTC

abundance: -
v_gene: TRBV7-2
j_gene: TRBJ2-3
d_gene: TRBD2
CDR3aa: CASTGTSGYTDTQYF
CDR3nt: TGTGCCAGCACCGGGACTAGCGGCTACACAGATACGCAGTATTTT

abundance: -
v_gene: TRBV5-1
j_gene: TRBJ2-5
d_gene: TRBD2
CDR3aa: CASSAQSGGAKTQYF
CDR3nt: TGCGCCAGCAGCGCCCAGAGCGGGGGGGCGAAGACCCAGTACTTC

abundance: -
v_gene: TRBV5-4
j_gene: TRBJ2-7
d_gene: TRBD2
CDR3aa: CASSSGGLAERYEQYF
CDR3nt: TGTGCCAGCAGCTCCGGTGGACTAGCGGAACGTTACGAGCAGTACTTC

abundance: -
v_gene: TRBV4-2
j_gene: TRBJ2-7
d_gene: TRBD1
CDR3aa: CASSLGGGQLREQYF
CDR3nt: TGTGCCAGCAGCCTCGGTGGGGGACAGCTTAGGGAGCAGTACTTC

abundance: -
v_gene: TRBV7-2
j_gene: TRBJ2-1
d_gene: -
CDR3aa: CASSPQMGPNEQFF
CDR3nt: TGTGCCAGCAGCCCCCAAATGGGCCCCAATGAGCAGTTCTTC

abundance: once
v_gene: TRBV7-2
j_gene: TRBJ1-1
d_gene: TRBD1
CDR3aa: CASSSRTGRLNTEAFF
CDR3nt: TGTGCCAGCAGCTCCCGGACAGGCCGGCTGAACACTGAAGCTTTCTTT

abundance: -
v_gene: TRBV5-8
j_gene: TRBJ2-7
d_gene: TRBD2
CDR3aa: CASSLGGGGAWDEQYF
CDR3nt: TGTGCCAGCAGCTTGGGCGGCGGGGGGGCCTGGGACGAGCAGTACTTC

abundance: -
v_gene: TRBV18
j_gene: TRBJ1-1
d_gene: TRBD1
CDR3aa: CASSKGGDTEAFF
CDR3nt: TGTGCCAGCTCTAAAGGGGGCGACACTGAAGCTTTCTTT

abundance: -
v_gene: TRBV6-1
j_gene: TRBJ2-2
d_gene: -
CDR3aa: CASSKDRSGELFF
CDR3nt: TGTGCCAGCAGCAAAGACAGATCCGGGGAGCTGTTTTTT

abundance: -
v_gene: TRBV7-9
j_gene: TRBJ2-6
d_gene: TRBD1
CDR3aa: CASSLTGSGANVLTF
CDR3nt: TGTGCCAGCAGCTTGACAGGGTCTGGGGCCAACGTCCTGACTTTC

abundance: -
v_gene: TRBV4-2
j_gene: TRBJ2-1
d_gene: TRBD1
CDR3aa: CASSPDRVQFF
CDR3nt: TGTGCCAGCAGCCCCGACAGGGTTCAGTTCTTC

abundance: -
v_gene: TRBV5-5
j_gene: TRBJ2-3
d_gene: -
CDR3aa: CASSLDPGSDTQYF
CDR3nt: TGTGCCAGCAGCTTGGATCCAGGGTCAGATACGCAGTATTTT

abundance: few
v_gene: TRBV9
j_gene: TRBJ2-2
d_gene: -
CDR3aa: CASSVVGSSRTGELFF
CDR3nt: TGTGCCAGCAGCGTAGTAGGTTCTAGTCGTACCGGGGAGCTGTTTTTT

abundance: -
v_gene: TRBV28
j_gene: TRBJ1-2
d_gene: -
CDR3aa: CASAIPGAYGYTF
CDR3nt: TGTGCCAGCGCAATCCCCGGAGCCTATGGCTACACCTTC

abundance: -
v_gene: TRBV27
j_gene: TRBJ2-7
d_gene: -
CDR3aa: CASRPLATGSSSYEQYF
CDR3nt: TGTGCCAGCAGACCCCTAGCGACGGGATCGAGCTCCTACGAGCAGTACTTC

abundance: once
v_gene: TRBV6-5
j_gene: TRBJ1-6
d_gene: -
CDR3aa: CASSPLLGGPLHF
CDR3nt: TGTGCCAGCAGCCCCCTCTTGGGAGGACCCCTCCACTTT

abundance: -
v_gene: TRBV5-1
j_gene: TRBJ2-7
d_gene: TRBD1
CDR3aa: CASSLVTGGGYEQYF
CDR3nt: TGCGCCAGCAGCTTGGTGACAGGGGGAGGTTACGAGCAGTACTTC

abundance: -
v_gene: TRBV19
j_gene: TRBJ1-2
d_gene: TRBD1
CDR3aa: CATTRQGYGYTF
CDR3nt: TGTGCCACCACTCGACAGGGCTATGGCTACACCTTC

abundance: -
v_gene: TRBV9
j_gene: TRBJ2-1
d_gene: TRBD2
CDR3aa: CASSPRGGLAGGTSYNEQFF
CDR3nt: TGTGCCAGCAGCCCCCGGGGCGGTCTAGCGGGGGGGACCTCCTACAATGAGCAGTTCTTC

abundance: -
v_gene: TRBV5-1
j_gene: TRBJ1-2
d_gene: TRBD1
CDR3aa: CASSYGQGAVGYTF
CDR3nt: TGCGCCAGCAGTTACGGACAGGGGGCAGTTGGCTACACCTTC

abundance: -
v_gene: TRBV30
j_gene: TRBJ1-2
d_gene: -
CDR3aa: CAWSPRLGSLGYTF
CDR3nt: TGTGCCTGGAGTCCCCGGCTGGGCAGCCTAGGCTACACCTTC

abundance: -
v_gene: TRBV6-6
j_gene: TRBJ1-4
d_gene: TRBD1
CDR3aa: CASSYAQGADEKLFF
CDR3nt: TGTGCCAGCAGTTATGCGCAGGGGGCGGATGAAAAACTGTTTTTT

abundance: -
v_gene: TRBV30
j_gene: TRBJ2-5
d_gene: -
CDR3aa: CAWGLREETQYF
CDR3nt: TGTGCCTGGGGGCTGCGGGAAGAGACCCAGTACTTC

abundance: -
v_gene: TRBV29-1
j_gene: TRBJ2-7
d_gene: TRBD1
CDR3aa: CSVGQGNEQYF
CDR3nt: TGCAGCGTTGGACAGGGGAACGAGCAGTACTTC

abundance: few
v_gene: TRBV5-6
j_gene: TRBJ1-1
d_gene: TRBD1
CDR3aa: CASSPQGAGTEAFF
CDR3nt: TGTGCCAGCAGCCCCCAGGGGGCGGGAACTGAAGCTTTCTTT

abundance: -
v_gene: TRBV6-5
j_gene: TRBJ2-7
d_gene: -
CDR3aa: CASSYSSETRYEQYF
CDR3nt: TGTGCCAGCAGTTACTCGTCCGAGACCAGGTACGAGCAGTACTTC